The present T cell receptor beta chain was sequenced within a study of cytomegalovirus exposure and HLA in healthy donors. Turning to this clone: What it recognizes is unknown.

13 Jbeta primers and 60 Vbeta primers were used for the PCR. Profiling relied on immunoSEQ multiplex PCR, and the TCRdb table lists in-frame clones only, not all of them. The sample holds approximately 160,000 clones, 65% to 85% seen once. Germline assignment: CDR1 SQVTM and CDR2 ANQGSEA. The CDR3 contains 15 residues. V shed 2 bases, J shed 4 bases, and the junction held 9 bases outside the gene matches. Findings and limits, study-wide: In a later analysis, HLA-associated beta chains showed higher expansion and lower generation probabilities than comparable chains. In an earlier analysis, about 87% or about 30%: the productive usage of most TCR beta V segments. Researchers reported that three CMV-associated chains were confirmed in vitro as CMV antigen-specific. As was reported, the classifier diagnosed cytomegalovirus status with high specificity and sensitivity.

The chain uses TRBV29-1 and TRBJ2-3; 7 bases align to TRBD2. Sequencing was done on a sample of PBMCs. The origin of this receptor is a man aged 50 or older in good health and CMV-seropositive. The CDR3 loop reads CSVEKSQRDSDTQYF. Here the CDR3 DNA reads TGCAGCGTTGAAAAATCCCAGCGGGACTCAGATACGCAGTATTTT.